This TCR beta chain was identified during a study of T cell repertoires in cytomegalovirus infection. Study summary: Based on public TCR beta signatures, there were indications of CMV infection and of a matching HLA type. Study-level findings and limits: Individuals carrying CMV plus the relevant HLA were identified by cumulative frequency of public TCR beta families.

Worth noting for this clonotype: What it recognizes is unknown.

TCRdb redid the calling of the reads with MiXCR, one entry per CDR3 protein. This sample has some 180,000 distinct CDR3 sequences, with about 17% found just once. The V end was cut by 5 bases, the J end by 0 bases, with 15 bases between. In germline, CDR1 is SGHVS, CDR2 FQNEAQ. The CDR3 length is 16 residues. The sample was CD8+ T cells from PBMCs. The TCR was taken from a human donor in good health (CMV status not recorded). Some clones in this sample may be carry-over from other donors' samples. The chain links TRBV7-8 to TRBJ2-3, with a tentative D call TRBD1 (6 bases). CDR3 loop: CASSLGQRPSTDTQYF. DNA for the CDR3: TGTGCCAGCAGCCTTGGACAGCGCCCAAGCACAGATACGCAGTATTTT.